This TCR beta chain was recorded in a study of blood T cell repertoires in COVID-19. At the level of the study: T cells, B-cell-depleted T cells, or PBMCs supplied cDNA or gDNA.

Produced via immunoSEQ multiplex PCR; TCRdb's table is partial and in-frame only. Altogether around 330,000 clones are present, 70% to 90% being singletons, with the ten largest covering approximately 9.8%. This CDR3 region has 16 residues. The germline V gene encodes CDR1 LGHDT and CDR2 YNNKEL (reference sequence). V was trimmed by 1 base and J by 3 bases, leaving 13 bases between them. This TCR derives from a woman aged 40 to 50 who had recovered from COVID-19. J is TRBJ2-1 and V is TRBV3-1 (or the pseudogene TRBV3-2); D is possibly TRBD1 (5 bases). Sequencing was performed on PBMCs or T cells enriched from blood (not recorded which). The CDR3 here is CASSQARTSIYNEQFF. The DNA of the CDR3 is TGTGCCAGCAGCCAAGCTCGGACATCAATCTACAATGAGCAGTTCTTC.